This entry lists 30 T cell receptor beta chains sequenced from one sample in a study of cytomegalovirus exposure and HLA in healthy donors. Vbeta (60) and Jbeta (13) primers were used in the PCR. TCRdb keeps only in-frame clones here, not all; method: immunoSEQ multiplex PCR. The sample lists fewer than 200,000 clones, nearly 80% occurring once. The specimen was PBMCs. The source of these receptors is a woman aged 45 to 65 in good health and CMV-seropositive.

The V gene is TRBV6-6, the J gene TRBJ2-1; TRBD2 is a possible D gene (6 bases). The germline CDR1 and CDR2 sequences are MNHNY and SVGAGI (reference sequence). There are 15 residues in the CDR3. Trimming shortened V by 5 bases and J by 0 bases, and 11 bases separated the two germline ends. CDR3 in DNA: TGTGCCAGCAGTCTCCGGGGGAGCTCCTACAATGAGCAGTTCTTC. This codes for CASSLRGSSYNEQFF.

The rearrangement links TRBV5-6 to TRBJ2-1, with TRBD1 matching over 7 bases. The J segment lost 7 bases and the V segment lost 1 base, leaving 8 bases of the junction unmatched. Per germline, CDR1 SGHDT and CDR2 YYEEEE. The CDR3 consists of 15 residues. CDR3 sequence: CASSLWRQGANEQFF. The DNA of the CDR3 is TGTGCCAGCAGCTTGTGGAGACAGGGAGCAAATGAGCAGTTCTTC.

This clone has only a few counts. The CDR3 reads CASSSGLAGVYNEQFF. The CDR3 bases are TGTGCCAGCAGCTCCGGACTAGCGGGAGTCTACAATGAGCAGTTCTTC. The gene calls are TRBV5-6 and TRBJ2-1; TRBD2 aligns across 13 bases. V gave up 3 bases and J gave up 3 bases; unmatched junction bases: 3. Germline lookup yields CDR1 SGHDT and CDR2 YYEEEE. The length of the CDR3 is 16 residues. The whole variable domain, filled in from reference TRBV5-6 and TRBJ2-1, reads DAGVTQSPTHLIKTRGQQVTLRCSPKSGHDTVSWYQQALGQGPQFIFQYYEEEERQRGNFPDRFSGHQFPNYSSELNVNALLLGDSALYLCASSSGLAGVYNEQFFGPGTRLTVL.

V gene TRBV6-5 combines with J gene TRBJ2-2, with 8 bases that match TRBD1. The CDR3 covers 15 residues. Trimming cost V 7 bases and J 4 bases; bases outside gene matches: 8. Germline CDR1 MNHEY, CDR2 SVGAGI. CDR3 nucleotide sequence: TGTGCCAGCACAAACGCAGGGGGCGGCACCGGGGAGCTGTTTTTT. It codes for CASTNAGGGTGELFF.

The chain carries TRBV6-5 and TRBJ2-4; 7 bases match TRBD2. CDR1 MNHEY and CDR2 SVGAGI come from the germline V gene. There are 15 residues in the CDR3. The trim removed 5 bases at V and 0 bases at J, leaving 4 bases unmatched. This chain's CDR3 is CASSRSGIAKNIQYF. The CDR3 coding sequence is TGTGCCAGCAGTCGCAGCGGGATAGCCAAAAACATTCAGTACTTC.

The rearrangement joins TRBV7-9 to TRBJ2-7; tentative D call: TRBD2 (6 bases). Trimming took 5 bases from V and 4 from J, leaving 18 bases between them. The CDR3 is made up of 15 amino acids. From germline, CDR1 is SEHNR and CDR2 FQNEAQ (reference sequence). CDR3 bases: TGTGCCAGCAGCGGGGGAAGGAGGGCAACTTACGAGCAGTACTTC. Its protein is CASSGGRRATYEQYF.

Worth noting for this clone: This specimen includes other DNA sequences encoding the same CDR3. This sequence joins TRBV2 and TRBJ1-5; 11 nucleotides line up with TRBD1. The germline V gene encodes CDR1 SNHLY and CDR2 FYNNEI. V trimming: 6 bases; J trimming: 7 bases; junction bases outside the gene matches: 5. This CDR3 region has 14 residues. CDR3 region: CASSGTGGSQPQHF. In DNA form, the CDR3 reads TGTGCCAGCAGCGGGACAGGGGGATCGCAGCCCCAGCATTTT. Combining the CDR3 with reference TRBV2 and TRBJ1-5 gives the whole variable domain EPEVTQTPSHQVTQMGQEVILRCVPISNHLYFYWYRQILGQKVEFLVSFYNNEISEKSEIFDDQFSVERPDGSNFTLKIRSTKLEDSAMYFCASSGTGGSQPQHFGDGTRLSIL.

This clone appeared a single time. Here the CDR3 DNA reads TGTGCCAGCAGTGCGAGCTCCTATAATTCACCCCTCCACTTT. Translation gives CASSASSYNSPLHF. V and J are TRBV27 and TRBJ1-6; D remains unclear. V lost 5 bases and J lost 0, with 5 bases in between. Germline loops: CDR1 MNHEY, CDR2 SMNVEV (reference sequence). The CDR3 is 14 amino acids.

The V and J genes are TRBV6-1 and TRBJ1-2; D might be TRBD1 (5 bases). V lost 4 bases, J lost 3 bases, and 12 bases lay in between. The V gene's germline CDR1 is MNHNS and CDR2 SASEGT. The CDR3 covers 14 residues. CDR3: CASSGSGRDYGYTF. The CDR3 coding sequence is TGTGCCAGCAGTGGGTCAGGGAGGGACTATGGCTACACCTTC.

The chain links TRBV7-6 to TRBJ2-2, with unresolved D. Germline V gene data show CDR1 as SGHVS and CDR2 as FNYEAQ. V was shortened by 0 bases and J by 0 bases, with 11 bases between the two germline ends. The CDR3 is 17 amino acids. The CDR3 region is CASSLASGFANTGELFF. In nucleotides, the CDR3 is TGTGCCAGCAGCTTAGCTTCGGGTTTCGCGAACACCGGGGAGCTGTTTTTT.

The rearrangement uses TRBV2 and TRBJ1-1, with 7 bases fitting TRBD1. The CDR3 has 13 amino acids. The germline V gene encodes CDR1 SNHLY and CDR2 FYNNEI. J was trimmed by 4 bases and V by 6 bases; bases with no gene match: 5. DNA for the CDR3: TGTGCCAGCAGGACAGGGTCGGGCACTGAAGCTTTCTTT. As protein: CASRTGSGTEAFF.

The chain employs TRBV6-5 and TRBJ2-7, with 11 bases aligning to TRBD1. Germline assignment: CDR1 MNHEY and CDR2 SVGAGI. Trimming took 0 bases from V and 0 from J; bases not matched to a gene: 1. The CDR3 is 16 residues long. The CDR3 here is CASSYSGTGGSYEQYF. The CDR3 DNA is TGTGCCAGCAGTTACTCCGGGACAGGGGGCTCCTACGAGCAGTACTTC.

In this sample, this clone turned up once. This chain joins TRBV19 and TRBJ2-5; 8 bases match TRBD2. After removal of 4 bases from V and 6 bases from J, the junction contained 10 bases not matched to a gene. This CDR3 region has 15 residues. The germline V gene encodes CDR1 LNHDA and CDR2 SQIVND (reference sequence). The CDR3 is CASSKGGGTRKTQYF. CDR3 in DNA: TGTGCCAGTAGTAAAGGGGGGGGGACTAGGAAGACCCAGTACTTC.

There are a few counts of this clone. The chain employs TRBV18 and TRBJ2-4, with 7 bases lining up with TRBD1. V lost 1 base, J lost 1 base, and 1 base stayed unmatched. The V gene's germline CDR1 is KGHSH and CDR2 LQKENI. This CDR3 has 15 residues. The CDR3 protein is CASSPQGAAKNIQYF. CDR3 sequence (DNA): TGTGCCAGCTCACCACAGGGGGCGGCCAAAAACATTCAGTACTTC.

The chain has TRBV28 and TRBJ1-1; 8 bases align to TRBD1. Looked up from germline, CDR1 is MDHEN and CDR2 is SYDVKM. V gave up 6 bases and J gave up 1 base; unmatched junction bases: 7. The CDR3 loop spans 15 amino acids. CDR3 residues: CASRRQGARNTEAFF. The CDR3 DNA follows: TGTGCCAGCAGGAGGCAGGGGGCGCGGAACACTGAAGCTTTCTTT.

A remark on this clone: The sample contains more than one DNA sequence encoding this CDR3. This chain links TRBV18 with TRBJ1-2; D is unresolved. The CDR3 runs 13 residues. Trimming cost V 2 bases and J 3 bases, with 7 bases left between them. The germline V gene encodes CDR1 KGHSH and CDR2 LQKENI. The CDR3 region is CASSPGSDYGYTF. The CDR3 nucleotides read TGTGCCAGCTCACCAGGTAGCGACTATGGCTACACCTTC.

The count of this clone is one. The rearrangement links TRBV10-1 to TRBJ1-3, with D possibly being TRBD1 (6 bases). There are 15 residues in the CDR3. The germline V gene encodes CDR1 WNHNN and CDR2 SYGVQD (reference sequence). Trimming took off 7 bases at V and 0 bases at J, with 13 bases between the two ends. The chain's CDR3 is CASIMDSSSGNTIYF. Written as DNA, the CDR3 is TGCGCCAGCATCATGGACAGTTCCTCTGGAAACACCATATATTTT.

This clone was seen a handful of times. The chain is built from TRBV18 and TRBJ1-5; D uncertain. CDR1 KGHSH and CDR2 LQKENI come from the germline V gene. V was clipped by 2 bases and J by 7 bases, with 15 bases between them. The CDR3 consists of 15 residues. CDR3 sequence (DNA): TGTGCCAGCTCACCAGGCTCGAGGGTGGGGCAGCCCCAGCATTTT. Translating gives CASSPGSRVGQPQHF.

The chain's CDR3 is CSAGRAGGPDEQFF. The CDR3 region has the DNA TGCAGCGCTGGGAGAGCGGGAGGGCCCGATGAGCAGTTCTTC. The V gene is TRBV29-1, the J gene TRBJ2-1, with 10 bases matching TRBD2. CDR1 and CDR2 from the germline V gene are SQVTM and ANQGSEA. V shed 7 bases and J 8 bases; nucleotides not matched to a gene: 11. The CDR3 spans 14 residues.

The chain employs TRBV19 and TRBJ1-1; 9 nucleotides line up with TRBD1. The V gene end was trimmed by 6 bases and the J gene end by 1 base; junction bases not matched to a gene: 6. Germline values: CDR1 LNHDA, CDR2 SQIVND (reference sequence). The CDR3 totals 15 residues. CDR3 protein: CASSRPDRGNTEAFF. DNA for the CDR3: TGTGCCAGTAGCCGGCCGGACAGGGGGAACACTGAAGCTTTCTTT. The variable domain in full, completed from reference TRBV19 and TRBJ1-1, reads DGGITQSPKYLFRKEGQNVTLSCEQNLNHDAMYWYRQDPGQGLRLIYYSQIVNDFQKGDIAEGYSVSREKKESFPLTVTSAQKNPTAFYLCASSRPDRGNTEAFFGQGTRLTVV.

The rearrangement joins TRBV29-1 to TRBJ1-1; 7 bases align to TRBD1. The CDR3 is 13 residues long. Germline V gene sequence: CDR1 SQVTM, CDR2 ANQGSEA. J lost 1 base, V lost 7 bases, and 6 bases had no gene match. CDR3 coding DNA: TGCAGCGGGGGACAGACAAGGAACACTGAAGCTTTCTTT. Its translation is CSGGQTRNTEAFF.

This clone was counted a single time. J is TRBJ2-7 and V is TRBV6-5; D call uncertain. CDR3 size: 11 residues. Germline CDR1 and CDR2: MNHEY and SVGAGI. V was shortened by 4 bases and J by 2 bases, with 3 bases between the two germline ends. The CDR3 sequence is CASSSAYEQYF. CDR3 coding DNA: TGTGCCAGCAGTTCTGCCTACGAGCAGTACTTC.

This clone was seen a single time. The chain uses TRBV5-1 and TRBJ1-6, with 8 bases matching TRBD1. Germline V gives CDR1 SGHRS, CDR2 YFSETQ. V gave up 4 bases and J gave up 3 bases; unmatched junction bases: 6. CDR3 size: 16 residues. The CDR3: CASSTRQGSYNSPLHF. The CDR3 nucleotides read TGCGCCAGCAGCACCCGACAGGGGAGCTATAATTCACCCCTCCACTTT.

The chain has TRBV2 and TRBJ2-7; D uncertain. Deletions cut 5 bases from V and 5 bases from J, with 16 bases between. CDR1 and CDR2 from the germline V gene are SNHLY and FYNNEI. This CDR3 has 14 amino acids. CDR3 DNA sequence: TGTGCCAGCAGTCCAGGTTTTAAGGTTGACGAGCAGTACTTC. Translating it yields CASSPGFKVDEQYF.

The V gene is TRBV13, the J gene TRBJ1-3, with a tentative D call TRBD1 (5 bases). Between the trimmed V and J ends, which lost 5 bases and 0 bases, there was a span of 5 bases. The germline V gene encodes CDR1 PRHDT and CDR2 FYEKMQ (reference sequence). The CDR3 covers 13 residues. CDR3: CASSRGSGNTIYF. The CDR3 nucleotides are TGTGCCAGCAGCAGGGGCTCTGGAAACACCATATATTTT.

V is TRBV7-2 and J is TRBJ2-4; TRBD1 aligns across 7 bases. The length of the CDR3 is 17 residues. CDR1 is SGHTA, CDR2 FQGNSA, per germline. V was pared by 1 base and J by 0 bases, with 6 bases of the junction left unmatched. Here the CDR3 reads CASSLGWDRLAKNIQYF. The DNA of the CDR3 is TGTGCCAGCAGCTTAGGTTGGGACAGATTAGCCAAAAACATTCAGTACTTC.

This chain connects TRBV5-4 to TRBJ1-2; 8 bases match TRBD1. The trim removed 3 bases at V and 6 bases at J, leaving 4 bases unmatched. Germline-derived CDR1 and CDR2 are SGHNT and YYREEE (reference sequence). CDR3 length: 13 residues. The CDR3 here is CASSYDRGHGYTF. The CDR3 DNA reads TGTGCCAGCAGCTATGACAGGGGCCATGGCTACACCTTC.

V gene TRBV1 combines with J gene TRBJ2-1; the table's D gene call, TRBD2, was not cross checked with the DNA. TRBV1 is tagged as a pseudogene. The CDR3 sequence is 16 residues long. The CDR3 is CTSSPPGTSGTNEQFF. The CDR3 nucleotides are TGCACCAGCAGCCCACCCGGGACTAGCGGGACCAATGAGCAGTTCTTC.

V is TRBV2 and J is TRBJ1-2; D perhaps matches TRBD1 (6 bases). The ends were cut back, 4 bases at V and 8 bases at J, with 17 bases in the middle. This CDR3 contains 14 residues. Germline lookup yields CDR1 SNHLY and CDR2 FYNNEI. CDR3 region: CASSAGGPIGGYTF. In DNA, the CDR3 is TGTGCCAGCAGTGCGGGGGGCCCGATCGGGGGCTACACCTTC.

The sample holds a few counts of this clone. The rearrangement joins TRBV5-1 to TRBJ2-3; D remains unclear. Trimming stripped 5 bases from V and 1 base from J, with 11 bases between. Germline-derived CDR1 and CDR2 are SGHRS and YFSETQ. The CDR3 covers 14 residues. This CDR3 is CASSTTPGTDTQYF. The CDR3 DNA reads TGCGCCAGCAGTACAACCCCCGGCACAGATACGCAGTATTTT.